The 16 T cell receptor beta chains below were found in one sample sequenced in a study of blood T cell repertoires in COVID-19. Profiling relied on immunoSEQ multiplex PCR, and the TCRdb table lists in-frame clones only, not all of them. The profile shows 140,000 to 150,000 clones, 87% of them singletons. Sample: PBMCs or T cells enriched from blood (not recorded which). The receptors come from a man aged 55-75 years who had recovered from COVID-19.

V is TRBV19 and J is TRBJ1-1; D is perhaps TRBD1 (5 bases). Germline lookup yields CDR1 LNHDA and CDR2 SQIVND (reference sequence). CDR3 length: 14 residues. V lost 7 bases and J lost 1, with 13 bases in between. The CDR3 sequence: CASKKGAGNTEAFF. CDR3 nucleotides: TGTGCCAGTAAAAAAGGGGCTGGGAACACTGAAGCTTTCTTT.

Here the CDR3 DNA reads TGTGCCAGCAGTTACTCGATATTCCAGGCGGGTGAAAAACTGTTTTTT. Protein product: CASSYSIFQAGEKLFF. The chain links TRBV6-5 to TRBJ1-4; no firm D call. Germline CDR1 reads MNHEY; CDR2 reads SVGAGI. The CDR3 runs 16 residues. Trimming shortened V by 0 bases and J by 7 bases, and 15 bases separated the two germline ends.

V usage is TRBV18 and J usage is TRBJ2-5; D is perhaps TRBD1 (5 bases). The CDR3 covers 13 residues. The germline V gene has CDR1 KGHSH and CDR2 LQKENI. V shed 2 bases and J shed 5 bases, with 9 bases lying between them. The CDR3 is CASSPGQMETQYF. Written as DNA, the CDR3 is TGTGCCAGCTCACCAGGACAAATGGAGACCCAGTACTTC.

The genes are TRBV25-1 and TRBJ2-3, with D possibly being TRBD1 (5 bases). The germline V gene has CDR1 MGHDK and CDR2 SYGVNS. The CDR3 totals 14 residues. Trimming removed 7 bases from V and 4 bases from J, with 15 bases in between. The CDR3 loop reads CASKSIQGSDTQYF. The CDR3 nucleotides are TGTGCCAGCAAATCTATTCAGGGATCAGATACGCAGTATTTT.

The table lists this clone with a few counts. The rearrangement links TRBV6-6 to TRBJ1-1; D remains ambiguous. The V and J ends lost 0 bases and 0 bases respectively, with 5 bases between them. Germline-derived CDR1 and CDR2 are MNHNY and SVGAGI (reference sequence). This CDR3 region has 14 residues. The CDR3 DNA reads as TGTGCCAGCAGTTACTCGGGCATGAACACTGAAGCTTTCTTT. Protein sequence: CASSYSGMNTEAFF.

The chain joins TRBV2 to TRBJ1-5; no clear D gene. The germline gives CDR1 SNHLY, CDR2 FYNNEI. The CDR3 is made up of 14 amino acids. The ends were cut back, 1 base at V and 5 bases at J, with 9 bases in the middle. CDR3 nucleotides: TGTGCCAGCAGTGAAGGCAGTCTTTATCAGCCCCAGCATTTT. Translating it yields CASSEGSLYQPQHF.

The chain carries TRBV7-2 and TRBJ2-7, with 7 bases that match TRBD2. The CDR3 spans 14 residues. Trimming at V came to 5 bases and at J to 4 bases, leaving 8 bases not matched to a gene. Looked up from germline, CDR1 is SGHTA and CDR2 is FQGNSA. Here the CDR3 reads CASSPWGGRYEQYF. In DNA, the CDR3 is TGTGCCAGCAGCCCCTGGGGGGGGAGGTACGAGCAGTACTTC.

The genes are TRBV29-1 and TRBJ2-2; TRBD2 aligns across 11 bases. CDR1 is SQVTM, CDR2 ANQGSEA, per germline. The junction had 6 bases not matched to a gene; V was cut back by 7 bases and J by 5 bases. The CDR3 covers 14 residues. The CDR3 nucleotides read TGCAGCGCCACTAGCGGGAGTGGGACCGGGGAGCTGTTTTTT. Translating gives CSATSGSGTGELFF.

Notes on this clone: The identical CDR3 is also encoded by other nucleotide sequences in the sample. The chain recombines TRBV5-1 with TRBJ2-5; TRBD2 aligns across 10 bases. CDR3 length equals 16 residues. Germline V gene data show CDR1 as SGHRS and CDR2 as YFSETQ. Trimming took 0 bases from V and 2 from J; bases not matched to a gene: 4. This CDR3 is CASSLGLAGAQETQYF. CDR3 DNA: TGCGCCAGCAGCTTGGGGCTAGCGGGGGCTCAAGAGACCCAGTACTTC.

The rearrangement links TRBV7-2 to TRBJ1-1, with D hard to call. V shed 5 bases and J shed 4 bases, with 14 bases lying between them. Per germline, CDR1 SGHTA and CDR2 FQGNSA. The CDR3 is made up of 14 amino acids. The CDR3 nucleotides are TGTGCCAGCAGCCCTGGCCCCAGAAGCACTGAAGCTTTCTTT. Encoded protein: CASSPGPRSTEAFF.

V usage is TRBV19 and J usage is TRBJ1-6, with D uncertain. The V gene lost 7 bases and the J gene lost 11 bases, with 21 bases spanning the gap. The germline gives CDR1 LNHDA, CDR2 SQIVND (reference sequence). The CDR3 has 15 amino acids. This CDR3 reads CASKPPGARTAPLHF. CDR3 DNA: TGTGCCAGTAAACCCCCGGGAGCCAGAACAGCACCCCTCCACTTT.

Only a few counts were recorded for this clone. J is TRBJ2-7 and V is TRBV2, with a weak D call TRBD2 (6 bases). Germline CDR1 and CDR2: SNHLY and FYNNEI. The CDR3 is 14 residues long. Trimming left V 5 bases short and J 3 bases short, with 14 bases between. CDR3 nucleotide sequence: TGTGCCAGCAGTCTTCGGGAGACCCACTACGAGCAGTACTTC. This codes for CASSLRETHYEQYF.

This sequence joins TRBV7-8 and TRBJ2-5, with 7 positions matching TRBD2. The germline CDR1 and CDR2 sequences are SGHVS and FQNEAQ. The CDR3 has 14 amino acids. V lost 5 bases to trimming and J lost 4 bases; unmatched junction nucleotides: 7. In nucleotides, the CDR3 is TGTGCCAGCAGCCCAACGGGACTACGAGAGACCCAGTACTTC. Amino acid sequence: CASSPTGLRETQYF. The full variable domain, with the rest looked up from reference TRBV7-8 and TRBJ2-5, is GAGVSQSPRYKVAKRGQDVALRCDPISGHVSLFWYQQALGQGPEFLTYFQNEAQLDKSGLPSDRFFAERPEGSVSTLKIQRTQQEDSAVYLCASSPTGLRETQYFGPGTRLLVL.

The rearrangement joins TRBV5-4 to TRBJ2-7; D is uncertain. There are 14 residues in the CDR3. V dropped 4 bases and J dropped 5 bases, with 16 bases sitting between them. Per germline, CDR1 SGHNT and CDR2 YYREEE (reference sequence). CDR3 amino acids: CASSPNYVTNEQYF. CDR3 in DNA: TGTGCCAGCAGCCCGAATTACGTAACTAACGAGCAGTACTTC.

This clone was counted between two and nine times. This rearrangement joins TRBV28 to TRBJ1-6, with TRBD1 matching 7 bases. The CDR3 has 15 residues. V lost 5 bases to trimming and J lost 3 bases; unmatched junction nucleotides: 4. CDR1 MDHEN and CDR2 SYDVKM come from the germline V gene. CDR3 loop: CASSPGTDYNSPLHF. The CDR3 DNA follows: TGTGCCAGCAGTCCCGGGACAGACTATAATTCACCCCTCCACTTT. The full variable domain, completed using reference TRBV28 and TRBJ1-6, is DVKVTQSSRYLVKRTGEKVFLECVQDMDHENMFWYRQDPGLGLRLIYFSYDVKMKEKGDIPEGYSVSREKKERFSLILESASTNQTSMYLCASSPGTDYNSPLHFGNGTRLTVT.

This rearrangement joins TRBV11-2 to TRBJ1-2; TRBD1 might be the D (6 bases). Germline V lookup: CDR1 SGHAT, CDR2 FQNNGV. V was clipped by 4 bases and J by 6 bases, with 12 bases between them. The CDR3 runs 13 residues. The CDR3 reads CASSSRGAHGYTF. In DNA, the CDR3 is TGTGCCAGCAGCTCCCGGGGGGCTCATGGCTACACCTTC.